This record concerns one TCR beta chain sequence. The sample originates from a study of blood T cell repertoires in COVID-19. For the study at large: Some COVID-19 samples were acute and others convalescent; all came from the United States, Italy and Spain. Sources were T cells, B-cell-depleted T cells, or PBMCs; the material itself was cDNA or gDNA.

The CDR3 covers 15 residues. V gave up 4 bases and J gave up 4 bases; unmatched junction bases: 11. CDR1 and CDR2 from the germline V gene are SGHNT and YYREEE (reference sequence). The method was immunoSEQ multiplex PCR; TCRdb's version includes in-frame clones alone and lacks a portion of them. The repertoire holds tens of thousands of clones, with 75% to 90% as singletons. The J gene is TRBJ2-7, the V gene TRBV5-4; 7 bases are shared with TRBD1. The sample comprised peripheral blood. The receptor comes from a human donor in a cohort sampled during active COVID-19. For the CDR3, the DNA is TGTGCCAGCAGCGATAGACTGGCAGGGGGTTACGAGCAGTACTTC. Translated: CASSDRLAGGYEQYF.